Listed here are 10 T cell receptor beta chains from one sample, sequenced in a study of post-analysis software for immune sequencing data. Their recognized antigens are unknown. cDNA libraries for TCR beta contained unique molecular identifiers. A single record per CDR3 protein comes from TCRdb applying MiXCR to the PCR reads. Of approximately 770,000 distinct CDR3 sequences listed, under 60% are singletons. Findings and caveats of the study: Included in a set of roughly five TRBV segments more frequent in patients than controls were TRBV5-6, TRBV5-1 and TRBV20-1.

The source material was blood. The source of these receptors is a girl aged 10-17 years with multiple sclerosis.

The chain uses TRBV2 and TRBJ2-1; D might be TRBD2 (5 bases). Trimming took 0 bases from V and 14 from J, leaving 11 bases between them. The CDR3 runs to 12 residues. Looked up from germline, CDR1 is SNHLY and CDR2 is FYNNEI. CDR3 DNA sequence: TGTGCCAGCAGTGAAGCTCTAGAGGGCAAGTTCTTC. Its protein is CASSEALEGKFF. The full variable domain, its missing parts supplied by reference TRBV2 and TRBJ2-1, is EPEVTQTPSHQVTQMGQEVILRCVPISNHLYFYWYRQILGQKVEFLVSFYNNEISEKSEIFDDQFSVERPDGSNFTLKIRSTKLEDSAMYFCASSEALEGKFFGPGTRLTVL.

The gene calls are TRBV12-3 or TRBV12-4 and TRBJ2-1; TRBD1 aligns across 10 bases. V was clipped by 6 bases and J by 9 bases; unmatched bases: 11. CDR3 length: 15 residues. The CDR3 DNA is TGTGCCAGCAGCCCGACCGGGACAGGGGTTGCTGAGCAGTTCTTC. Translating it yields CASSPTGTGVAEQFF.

The chain links TRBV5-1 to TRBJ2-5, with TRBD2 as a possible D gene (6 bases). V was shortened by 2 bases and J by 1 base, with 9 bases between the two germline ends. The CDR3 consists of 14 residues. CDR1 SGHRS and CDR2 YFSETQ come from the germline V gene. This CDR3 reads CASSFMRGQETQYF. CDR3 nucleotide sequence: TGCGCCAGCAGCTTTATGCGGGGCCAAGAGACCCAGTACTTC.

V is TRBV5-1 and J is TRBJ2-5; perhaps TRBD1 as D (6 bases). The CDR3 is 16 residues long. Per the germline V gene, CDR1 is SGHRS and CDR2 is YFSETQ. Trimming took 6 bases from V and 1 from J, leaving 19 bases between them. CDR3 in DNA: TGCGCCAGCACCATGGGTTTGGCAGGGGCCCAAGAGACCCAGTACTTC. Its protein is CASTMGLAGAQETQYF.

The chain joins TRBV20-1 to TRBJ2-1; D is unresolved. Germline assignment: CDR1 DFQATT and CDR2 SNEGSKA (reference sequence). The V end was cut by 5 bases, the J end by 8 bases, with 4 bases between. This CDR3 region has 9 residues. The CDR3: CSAGDEQFF. DNA of the CDR3: TGCAGTGCTGGGGATGAGCAGTTCTTC.

This clonotype was found a few times. This chain links TRBV7-8 with TRBJ2-4; TRBD2 matches at 7 bases. The V and J ends lost 4 bases and 7 bases, in that order; junction bases with no gene match: 13. The length of the CDR3 is 16 residues. Germline lookup yields CDR1 SGHVS and CDR2 FQNEAQ. CDR3 residues: CASSSEGGANENIQYF. The DNA for the CDR3 is TGTGCCAGCAGCTCAGAGGGAGGGGCCAACGAGAACATTCAGTACTTC.

This clonotype was counted a few times. The rearrangement uses TRBV28 and TRBJ1-2; tentative D call: TRBD1 (5 bases). Trimming took 5 bases from V and 8 from J, leaving 15 bases between them. Germline V lookup: CDR1 MDHEN, CDR2 SYDVKM. The length of the CDR3 is 13 residues. The CDR3 nucleotides read TGTGCCAGCAGTCTCACGCAGGGAGACGGCTACACCTTC. This codes for CASSLTQGDGYTF.

The genes are TRBV2 and TRBJ2-1; no reliable D call. Trimming removed 3 bases at V and 6 bases at J, with 12 bases between. The CDR3 is 14 amino acids. CDR1 and CDR2 (germline): SNHLY, FYNNEI. In DNA, the CDR3 is TGTGCCAGCAGTGAGGAGTTCATAGGCAATGAGCAGTTCTTC. This sequence encodes CASSEEFIGNEQFF.

A word on this clonotype: Germline is not matched at one junction end, which may reflect a read error. The chain combines TRBV6-1 with TRBJ2-7; 7 bases align to TRBD2. The CDR3 extends over 16 amino acids. Looked up from germline, CDR1 is MNHNS and CDR2 is SASEGT. The CDR3 here is CASGEAWLAVAYEQYF. The CDR3 region has the DNA TGTGCCAGCGGTGAAGCGTGGCTAGCGGTGGCCTACGAGCAGTACTTC.

The chain joins TRBV5-5 to TRBJ1-1, with D perhaps matching TRBD1 (5 bases). The V gene lost 7 bases and the J gene lost 3 bases, with 22 bases spanning the gap. The V gene's germline CDR1 is SGHKS and CDR2 YYEKEE (reference sequence). The CDR3 extends over 16 amino acids. This CDR3 is CASLGAGILRDTEAFF. In DNA form, the CDR3 reads TGTGCCAGCCTGGGCGCAGGGATTTTAAGAGACACTGAAGCTTTCTTT. Together with reference TRBV5-5 and TRBJ1-1, the CDR3 gives the full variable domain: DAGVTQSPTHLIKTRGQQVTLRCSPISGHKSVSWYQQVLGQGPQFIFQYYEKEERGRGNFPDRFSARQFPNYSSELNVNALLLGDSALYLCASLGAGILRDTEAFFGQGTRLTVV.